The T cell receptor (beta chain) under discussion was sequenced for a study of T cell responses to AZD1222 COVID-19 vaccine. CDR1 MNHEY and CDR2 SVGAGI come from the germline V gene. Between the trimmed V and J ends, which lost 5 bases and 5 bases, there was a span of 7 bases. The CDR3 runs to 11 residues. This table comes from immunoSEQ multiplex PCR, and its TCRdb copy is limited to in-frame clones, with some not included. The sample yields tens of thousands of clones, roughly 84% seen once. To note about this clone: Its antigen remains unidentified. At the DNA level, this CDR3 is encoded by other sequences in the same sample as well.

Overall study findings and caveats: Reportedly, nearly half of unique spike TCRs recognized epitopes outside B.1.351/B.1.1.7 mutations.

The sequencing here drew on peripheral blood, taken on day 0 of AZD1222 vaccination. The chain carries TRBV6-5 and TRBJ2-7; tentatively, D is TRBD1 or TRBD2 (5 bases each). The clonotype comes from an adult in good health. The CDR3 bases are TGTGCCAGCAGTCAGGGACACGAGCAGTACTTC. Amino acid sequence: CASSQGHEQYF.